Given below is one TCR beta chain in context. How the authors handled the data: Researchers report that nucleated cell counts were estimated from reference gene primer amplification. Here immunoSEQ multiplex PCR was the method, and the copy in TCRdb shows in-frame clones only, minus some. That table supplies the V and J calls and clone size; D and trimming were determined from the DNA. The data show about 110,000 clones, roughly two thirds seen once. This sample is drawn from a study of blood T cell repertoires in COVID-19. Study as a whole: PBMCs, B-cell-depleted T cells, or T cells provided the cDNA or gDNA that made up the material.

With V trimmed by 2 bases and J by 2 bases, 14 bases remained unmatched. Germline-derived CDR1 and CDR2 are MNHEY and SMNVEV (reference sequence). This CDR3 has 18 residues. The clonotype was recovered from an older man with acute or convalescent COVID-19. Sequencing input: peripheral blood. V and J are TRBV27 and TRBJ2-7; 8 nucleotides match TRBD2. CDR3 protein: CASSLRSVRREGPYEQYF. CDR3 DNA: TGTGCCAGCAGTTTACGCAGCGTCCGACGGGAGGGCCCCTACGAGCAGTACTTC.